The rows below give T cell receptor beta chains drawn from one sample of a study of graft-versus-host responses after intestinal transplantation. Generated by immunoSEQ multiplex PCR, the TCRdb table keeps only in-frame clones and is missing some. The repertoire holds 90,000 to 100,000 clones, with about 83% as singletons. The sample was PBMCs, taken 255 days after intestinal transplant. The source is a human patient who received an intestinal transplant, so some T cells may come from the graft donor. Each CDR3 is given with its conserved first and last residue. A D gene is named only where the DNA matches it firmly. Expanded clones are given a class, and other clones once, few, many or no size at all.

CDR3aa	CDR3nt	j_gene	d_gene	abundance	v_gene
CASSMGGATYEQYF	TGTGCCAGTAGTATGGGAGGGGCCACCTACGAGCAGTACTTC	TRBJ2-7	TRBD2	-	TRBV19
CASSPQEWSNQPQHF	TGTGCCAGCAGCCCTCAGGAGTGGAGCAATCAGCCCCAGCATTTT	TRBJ1-5	-	few	TRBV28
CASSLGVLAGGQETQYF	TGTGCCAGCAGCTTAGGTGTTTTAGCTGGCGGCCAAGAGACCCAGTACTTC	TRBJ2-5	-	-	TRBV11-3
CASSLVVRDRGTDTQYF	TGTGCTAGCAGCTTAGTGGTTCGGGACAGGGGCACAGATACGCAGTATTTT	TRBJ2-3	TRBD1	once	TRBV7-7
CASSATGALKSSYNSPLHF	TGTGCCAGCTCAGCAACAGGGGCCCTTAAGAGCTCCTATAATTCACCCCTCCACTTT	TRBJ1-6	TRBD1	-	TRBV18
CASSFTTGVNTEAFF	TGTGCCAGCAGCTTCACCACAGGGGTGAACACTGAAGCTTTCTTT	TRBJ1-1	TRBD1	few	TRBV11-2
CASSLLAGPGSGELFF	TGTGCCAGCAGTTTACTAGCGGGCCCAGGGAGCGGGGAGCTGTTTTTT	TRBJ2-2	TRBD2	-	TRBV28
CASSLGRGNYGYTF	TGTGCCAGCAGCTTGGGACGGGGGAACTATGGCTACACCTTC	TRBJ1-2	-	-	TRBV5-6
CASSFRTPRIDTQYF	TGCGCCAGCAGCTTCCGGACACCCAGGATAGATACGCAGTATTTT	TRBJ2-3	-	few	TRBV5-1
CASSEGGAVTEAFF	TGTGCCAGCAGTGAAGGTGGTGCTGTTACTGAAGCTTTCTTT	TRBJ1-1	-	-	TRBV6-1
CASSPGQGTYNEQFF	TGTGCCAGCAGTCCTGGACAGGGGACCTACAATGAGCAGTTCTTC	TRBJ2-1	TRBD1	-	TRBV27
CASTPNSRHGGRFQETQYF	TGTGCCAGCACCCCGAATAGTAGGCATGGCGGGCGATTCCAAGAGACCCAGTACTTC	TRBJ2-5	-	-	TRBV28
CASSFQGGNGNTIYF	TGTGCCAGCAGTTTTCAGGGGGGGAATGGAAACACCATATATTTT	TRBJ1-3	TRBD1	-	TRBV27
CASRIGQGNTEAFF	TGTGCCAGCAGGATTGGACAGGGGAACACTGAAGCTTTCTTT	TRBJ1-1	TRBD1	-	TRBV28
CASSLGTSPIQYF	TGCGCCAGCAGCTTAGGGACGAGTCCTATTCAGTACTTC	TRBJ2-4	-	-	TRBV5-1
CASSEVGGGPTDTQYF	TGTGCCAGCAGTGAAGTCGGGGGGGGGCCCACAGATACGCAGTATTTT	TRBJ2-3	TRBD2	once	TRBV6-1
CASSFLQGGYGYTF	TGTGCCAGCAGCTTCCTACAGGGAGGGTATGGCTACACCTTC	TRBJ1-2	-	-	TRBV7-9
CASSSDGGYGYTF	TGTGCCAGCAGTTCCGACGGAGGCTATGGCTACACCTTC	TRBJ1-2	-	-	TRBV6-5
CASRDSSTDTQYF	TGTGCCAGCAGGGACTCTAGCACAGATACGCAGTATTTT	TRBJ2-3	-	-	TRBV2
CAVWEGNEQFF	TGTGCCGTTTGGGAGGGGAATGAGCAGTTCTTC	TRBJ2-1	TRBD2	-	TRBV25-1
CASLKLVPSTDTQYF	TGTGCCAGCCTCAAACTAGTACCCTCCACAGATACGCAGTATTTT	TRBJ2-3	-	-	TRBV2
CASSLLAGADTQYF	TGTGCCAGCAGTCTTCTAGCGGGCGCAGATACGCAGTATTTT	TRBJ2-3	TRBD2	-	TRBV27
CASQATGQATDTQYF	TGTGCCAGTCAGGCGACAGGGCAGGCTACAGATACGCAGTATTTT	TRBJ2-3	TRBD1	-	TRBV19
CASSPPEAFF	TGTGCCAGCAGCCCGCCCGAAGCTTTCTTT	TRBJ1-1	-	-	TRBV7-2
CASSPDQANSPLHF	TGTGCCAGCAGCCCCGACCAAGCCAATTCACCCCTCCACTTT	TRBJ1-6	-	-	TRBV27
CATSREGGATDTQYF	TGTGCCACCAGCAGAGAGGGGGGGGCCACAGATACGCAGTATTTT	TRBJ2-3	-	-	TRBV15
CASNAGGLNQPQHF	TGTGCCAGTAACGCAGGGGGTCTCAATCAGCCCCAGCATTTT	TRBJ1-5	TRBD1	few	TRBV19
CASSQDSSGGYEQYF	TGTGCCAGCAGCCAAGATAGTAGTGGGGGATACGAGCAGTACTTC	TRBJ2-7	-	-	TRBV4-2
CASSQDSTGAASNQPQHF	TGCGCCAGCAGCCAAGATTCCACAGGGGCCGCTAGCAATCAGCCCCAGCATTTT	TRBJ1-5	TRBD1	-	TRBV4-1
CASSESGGYGYTF	TGCGCCAGCAGTGAGTCTGGGGGCTATGGCTACACCTTC	TRBJ1-2	-	-	TRBV10-2
CASIPVGQFSGNTIYF	TGTGCCAGCATACCCGTAGGCCAGTTCTCTGGAAACACCATATATTTT	TRBJ1-3	-	-	TRBV6-6
CASSLAGVTEGTTDTQYF	TGCGCCAGCAGCTTGGCCGGTGTGACGGAGGGGACCACAGATACGCAGTATTTT	TRBJ2-3	-	-	TRBV5-1
CSARQGYEQYF	TGCAGTGCTAGACAGGGGTACGAGCAGTACTTC	TRBJ2-7	-	-	TRBV20-1